One and the same sample provided the 28 T cell receptor beta chains below, sequenced in a study of blood T cell repertoires in COVID-19. Using immunoSEQ multiplex PCR, the repertoire was profiled, and TCRdb retains in-frame clones only, with some absent. The sample lists roughly 200,000 clones, roughly 85% seen once, with roughly 8.2% in the top ten. The specimen sequenced was peripheral blood. These receptors came from an older woman with acute or convalescent COVID-19.

The J gene is TRBJ1-1, the V gene TRBV6-5; D gene uncertain. Germline V lookup: CDR1 MNHEY, CDR2 SVGAGI. V lost 7 bases and J lost 1, with 13 bases in between. This CDR3 region has 14 residues. CDR3 loop: CASTYGLRNTEAFF. CDR3 in DNA: TGTGCCAGCACGTACGGTTTACGGAACACTGAAGCTTTCTTT.

The genes are TRBV6-6 and TRBJ1-2, with D unclear. The V end was cut by 5 bases, the J end by 7 bases, with 11 bases between. The CDR3 length is 12 residues. Germline lookup yields CDR1 MNHNY and CDR2 SVGAGI (reference sequence). Here the CDR3 DNA reads TGTGCCAGCAGTGAGGCCCCCGGTGGCTACACCTTC. Translation gives CASSEAPGGYTF.

The rearrangement links TRBV30 to TRBJ1-4; perhaps TRBD1 as D (6 bases). The CDR3 spans 15 residues. Germline V gives CDR1 GTSNPN, CDR2 SVGIG (reference sequence). V lost 5 bases and J lost 0, with 13 bases in between. The CDR3 nucleotides are TGTGCCTGGGCCGAGGGGGGGCCAACTAATGAAAAACTGTTTTTT. Its translation is CAWAEGGPTNEKLFF.

This clone came up once. This sequence joins TRBV29-1 and TRBJ2-2; D may be TRBD1 (5 bases). Trimming pared 5 bases from V and 6 bases from J, leaving 10 bases between. CDR1 and CDR2 (germline): SQVTM, ANQGSEA. The length of the CDR3 is 12 residues. The CDR3 region has the DNA TGCAGCGTTTCGCAGGGATCCGGGGAGCTGTTTTTT. This translates into CSVSQGSGELFF.

The J gene is TRBJ2-1, the V gene TRBV6-5; 7 nucleotides agree with TRBD1. Unmatched junction bases numbered 9, after V lost 7 bases and J lost 15 bases. Looked up from germline, CDR1 is MNHEY and CDR2 is SVGAGI. The CDR3 extends over 11 amino acids. CDR3 coding DNA: TGTGCCAGCACCAAGACAGGGAATAGGTTCTTC. This gives the protein CASTKTGNRFF.

The CDR3 loop is CASSRAGAAEGELFF. DNA of the CDR3: TGCGCCAGCAGCCGGGCGGGAGCGGCCGAGGGGGAGCTGTTTTTT. The chain employs TRBV5-1 and TRBJ2-2, with TRBD2 matching 7 bases. With V trimmed by 4 bases and J by 8 bases, 11 bases remained unmatched. The CDR3 sequence is 15 residues long. Germline assignment: CDR1 SGHRS and CDR2 YFSETQ. The full variable domain, its missing parts supplied by reference TRBV5-1 and TRBJ2-2, is KAGVTQTPRYLIKTRGQQVTLSCSPISGHRSVSWYQQTPGQGLQFLFEYFSETQRNKGNFPGRFSGRQFSNSRSEMNVSTLELGDSALYLCASSRAGAAEGELFFGEGSRLTVL.

The chain carries TRBV11-2 and TRBJ2-5, with D maybe TRBD2 (6 bases). The CDR3 consists of 17 residues. V dropped 1 base and J dropped 7 bases, with 22 bases sitting between them. Germline loops: CDR1 SGHAT, CDR2 FQNNGV. In DNA, the CDR3 is TGTGCCAGCAGCTTAGGGCTCCTGGGTCCCTCGGAGGGGACCCAGTACTTC. It is translated as CASSLGLLGPSEGTQYF.

In its sample, this clone was seen a few times. The rearrangement links TRBV28 to TRBJ1-5; 8 bases line up with TRBD1. In germline, CDR1 is MDHEN, CDR2 SYDVKM. The CDR3 has 17 amino acids. The ends lost 6 bases at V and 6 bases at J; junction bases unmatched: 16. CDR3 nucleotide sequence: TGTGCCAGCAGGAGCCCTGCAGGGGGCTTGGAAGGTCAGCCCCAGCATTTT. Its translation is CASRSPAGGLEGQPQHF.

The chain carries TRBV19 and TRBJ2-1, with TRBD2 matching 12 bases. The length of the CDR3 is 17 residues. Per germline, CDR1 LNHDA and CDR2 SQIVND (reference sequence). V shed 6 bases and J 1 base; nucleotides not matched to a gene: 7. CDR3 loop: CASSSSGGGNSYNEQFF. DNA for the CDR3: TGTGCCAGTAGCTCTAGCGGGGGGGGCAATTCCTACAATGAGCAGTTCTTC.

The rearrangement links TRBV5-4 to TRBJ1-1; D ambiguous. The CDR3 consists of 14 residues. Germline CDR1 and CDR2: SGHNT and YYREEE (reference sequence). V gave up 2 bases and J gave up 5 bases, with 13 bases separating them. CDR3 loop: CASSLPGRETEAFF. DNA for the CDR3: TGTGCCAGCAGCTTACCGGGGAGAGAAACTGAAGCTTTCTTT.

The V call is TRBV28, the J call TRBJ1-1; TRBD1 agrees at 9 bases. Germline trimming cut 5 bases from V and 3 bases from J; bases unmatched to any gene: 7. The CDR3 spans 15 residues. Germline CDR1 and CDR2: MDHEN and SYDVKM. CDR3 amino acids: CASSPNRGPYTEAFF. Written as DNA, the CDR3 is TGTGCCAGCAGTCCTAACAGGGGGCCTTACACTGAAGCTTTCTTT.

The rearrangement joins TRBV3-1 (or the pseudogene TRBV3-2) to TRBJ2-2, with D unresolved. This CDR3 comprises 15 residues. Trimming shortened V by 0 bases and J by 4 bases, and 9 bases separated the two germline ends. CDR1 is LGHDT, CDR2 YNNKEL, per germline (reference sequence). This CDR3 reads CASSQDRLTTGELFF. As DNA, the CDR3 is TGTGCCAGCAGCCAAGATCGACTGACCACCGGGGAGCTGTTTTTT.

The V and J genes are TRBV27 and TRBJ1-2; 8 bases align to TRBD1. Unmatched junction bases numbered 9, after V lost 4 bases and J lost 8 bases. Looked up from germline, CDR1 is MNHEY and CDR2 is SMNVEV (reference sequence). The CDR3 consists of 14 residues. CDR3 in amino acids: CASSSSGGVGGYTF. CDR3 bases: TGTGCCAGCAGTTCTTCAGGGGGCGTGGGAGGCTACACCTTC.

The chain carries TRBV25-1 and TRBJ2-5; 12 positions agree with TRBD2. Trimming cost V 6 bases and J 4 bases; bases outside gene matches: 0. The germline gives CDR1 MGHDK, CDR2 SYGVNS. This CDR3 has 13 residues. The CDR3 spells CASRGLAGETQYF. The CDR3, as DNA: TGTGCCAGCAGGGGACTAGCGGGAGAGACCCAGTACTTC. Variable domain in full (rest from reference TRBV25-1 and TRBJ2-5): EADIYQTPRYLVIGTGKKITLECSQTMGHDKMYWYQQDPGMELHLIHYSYGVNSTEKGDLSSESTVSRIRTEHFPLTLESARPSHTSQYLCASRGLAGETQYFGPGTRLLVL.

The V call is TRBV11-2, the J call TRBJ2-7; 10 bases are shared with TRBD1. V was clipped by 0 bases and J by 6 bases; unmatched bases: 5. The CDR3 spans 15 residues. Per germline, CDR1 SGHAT and CDR2 FQNNGV. The chain's CDR3 is CASSLDRRTGGEQYF. The CDR3 nucleotides are TGTGCCAGCAGCTTAGATAGGCGGACAGGGGGCGAGCAGTACTTC.

This chain joins TRBV7-3 and TRBJ2-3; perhaps TRBD1 as D (5 bases). Per germline, CDR1 SGHTA and CDR2 FQGTGA. Trimming took 4 bases from V and 6 from J, leaving 17 bases between them. The CDR3 sequence is 15 residues long. In DNA, the CDR3 is TGTGCCAGCAGCTCGAATAGGGGTCAATGGGATACGCAGTATTTT. Its protein product is CASSSNRGQWDTQYF.

The chain is built from TRBV6-6 and TRBJ1-5; 9 bases align to TRBD1. J was trimmed by 0 bases and V by 6 bases; bases with no gene match: 3. The CDR3 has 15 amino acids. Looked up from germline, CDR1 is MNHNY and CDR2 is SVGAGI (reference sequence). The DNA for the CDR3 is TGTGCCAGCAGCTTGACAGGGGGTAGCAATCAGCCCCAGCATTTT. This gives the protein CASSLTGGSNQPQHF.

A remark on this clone: Other DNA sequences in the sample encode the same CDR3. The genes are TRBV15 and TRBJ2-1; D might be TRBD1 (6 bases). The CDR3 runs to 14 residues. The germline CDR1 and CDR2 sequences are LNHNV and YYDKDF (reference sequence). Trimming shortened V by 6 bases and J by 6 bases, and 15 bases separated the two germline ends. CDR3 residues: CATSVRDIRNEQFF. DNA for the CDR3: TGTGCCACCAGTGTCCGGGACATTCGCAATGAGCAGTTCTTC.

The chain uses TRBV4-2 and TRBJ2-7, with 10 bases that match TRBD2. The ends lost 0 bases at V and 3 bases at J; junction bases unmatched: 8. Germline assignment: CDR1 LGHNA and CDR2 YNFKEQ. The CDR3 runs to 17 residues. CDR3 amino acids: CASSQDLALAGNYEQYF. The CDR3 region has the DNA TGTGCCAGCAGCCAAGATTTAGCACTAGCGGGGAACTACGAGCAGTACTTC.

V gene TRBV5-1 combines with J gene TRBJ2-2, with TRBD2 identical over 7 bases. Trimming at V came to 1 base and at J to 4 bases, leaving 4 bases not matched to a gene. The CDR3 spans 15 residues. The germline V gene encodes CDR1 SGHRS and CDR2 YFSETQ. The CDR3 loop reads CASSLWTRTTGELFF. The CDR3, as DNA: TGCGCCAGCAGCTTGTGGACTAGGACCACCGGGGAGCTGTTTTTT.

The rearrangement joins TRBV3-1 (or the pseudogene TRBV3-2) to TRBJ2-3; TRBD2 might be the D (5 bases). V was cut by 1 base and J by 1 base, with 12 bases left in between. This CDR3 has 16 amino acids. Germline V gene sequence: CDR1 LGHDT, CDR2 YNNKEL (reference sequence). CDR3 bases: TGTGCCAGCAGCCAAGCGGAGGTAGCTCGCACAGATACGCAGTATTTT. As protein: CASSQAEVARTDTQYF.

This clone has a handful of counts. This chain connects TRBV7-2 to TRBJ1-5, with a tentative D call TRBD1 (6 bases). This CDR3 is built from 15 residues. V lost 2 bases to trimming and J lost 7 bases, with 15 bases between them. Per germline, CDR1 SGHTA and CDR2 FQGNSA. CDR3 nucleotide sequence: TGTGCCAGCAGCTTACAGGGGTTCCAGGGGCAGCCCCAGCATTTT. Residues: CASSLQGFQGQPQHF. Variable domain in full (rest from reference TRBV7-2 and TRBJ1-5): GAGVSQSPSNKVTEKGKDVELRCDPISGHTALYWYRQSLGQGLEFLIYFQGNSAPDKSGLPSDRFSAERTGGSVSTLTIQRTQQEDSAVYLCASSLQGFQGQPQHFGDGTRLSIL.

This chain links TRBV19 with TRBJ1-5; 8 bases fit TRBD1. Germline lookup yields CDR1 LNHDA and CDR2 SQIVND (reference sequence). The CDR3 runs to 14 residues. J gave up 6 bases and V 4 bases, and 5 bases lay outside the gene matches. This chain's CDR3 is CASSTRQGFQPQHF. The CDR3 DNA sequence: TGTGCCAGTAGTACCCGACAGGGGTTTCAGCCCCAGCATTTT.

This rearrangement joins TRBV7-9 to TRBJ1-2; 8 positions match TRBD1. With 4 bases clipped from V and 3 bases from J, the junction kept 7 bases outside the gene matches. The CDR3 has 15 amino acids. Germline V lookup: CDR1 SEHNR, CDR2 FQNEAQ (reference sequence). The CDR3 DNA reads TGTGCCAGCAGCTCCCGGACAGGGATGGACTATGGCTACACCTTC. Translating it yields CASSSRTGMDYGYTF.

This chain links TRBV20-1 with TRBJ1-1; 7 bases agree with TRBD1. Trimming at V came to 3 bases and at J to 4 bases, leaving 5 bases not matched to a gene. This CDR3 spans 13 amino acids. Germline assignment: CDR1 DFQATT and CDR2 SNEGSKA (reference sequence). This CDR3 is CSASLGTATEAFF. For the CDR3, the DNA is TGCAGTGCTAGTCTTGGGACAGCCACTGAAGCTTTCTTT.

The chain joins TRBV6-5 to TRBJ1-2; D perhaps matches TRBD1 (5 bases). The germline gives CDR1 MNHEY, CDR2 SVGAGI. The V gene lost 1 base and the J gene lost 5 bases, with 14 bases spanning the gap. The CDR3 spans 15 residues. CDR3 sequence reads: CASSYFFGGGYGYTF. The CDR3 nucleotides are TGTGCCAGCAGTTACTTTTTTGGGGGGGGTTATGGCTACACCTTC.

This clone was recorded a few times. The sample contains more than one DNA sequence encoding this CDR3. The chain links TRBV3-1 (or the pseudogene TRBV3-2) to TRBJ2-3; 8 positions agree with TRBD2. The CDR3 is 16 amino acids. Germline V gene data show CDR1 as LGHDT and CDR2 as YNNKEL (reference sequence). V shed 1 base and J 5 bases; nucleotides not matched to a gene: 8. The CDR3 DNA reads TGTGCCAGCAGCCAAGTGCCAGCGGGAGTAGGAGATACGCAGTATTTT. Its protein product is CASSQVPAGVGDTQYF.

This rearrangement joins TRBV7-2 to TRBJ1-1; D not certain. V lost 5 bases, J lost 11 bases, and 15 bases lay in between. This CDR3 has 12 amino acids. CDR1 and CDR2 from the germline V gene are SGHTA and FQGNSA. Here the CDR3 reads CASSPGGHRAFF. In DNA form, the CDR3 reads TGTGCCAGCAGCCCAGGTGGGCATAGGGCTTTCTTT. The variable domain in full, completed from reference TRBV7-2 and TRBJ1-1, reads GAGVSQSPSNKVTEKGKDVELRCDPISGHTALYWYRQSLGQGLEFLIYFQGNSAPDKSGLPSDRFSAERTGGSVSTLTIQRTQQEDSAVYLCASSPGGHRAFFGQGTRLTVV.